A selection of T cell receptor beta chains follows, all from one sample in a study of identical twins. TCRdb independently ran MiXCR on the 5' RACE reads; one entry per CDR3 protein. The repertoire holds 1.5 million to 2 million distinct CDR3 sequences, roughly 35% seen once, with about 0.27% in the top ten. Sequencing input: cord blood. The receptors come from a newborn girl in good health. Each CDR3 is given with its conserved first and last residue. The D gene is left open where the match is weak. Clone size, where shown, is once, few, many, or a class for clones that have expanded.

cdr3_aa | cdr3_nt | d_call | clone_size | j_call | v_call
CTSRGFLGSYNEQFF | TGTACCAGCAGGGGATTCCTAGGCTCCTACAATGAGCAGTTCTTC | NA | NA | TRBJ2-1 | TRBV6-1
CASSLDPLRASNSPLHF | TGTGCCAGCAGCTTAGACCCTCTCAGGGCTTCTAATTCACCCCTCCACTTT | NA | few | TRBJ1-6 | TRBV11-2
CAISEAGSNEKLFF | TGTGCCATCAGTGAGGCGGGGTCTAATGAAAAACTGTTTTTT | NA | few | TRBJ1-4 | TRBV10-3
CASSLVRGLNTEAFF | TGCGCCAGCAGCTTGGTTAGGGGTCTGAACACTGAAGCTTTCTTT | NA | NA | TRBJ1-1 | TRBV5-1
CASSSVGSEQYF | TGTGCCAGCAGTTCCGTCGGGAGCGAGCAGTACTTC | NA | NA | TRBJ2-7 | TRBV27
CATSDQTPGTGDYGYTF | TGTGCCACCAGTGACCAAACTCCCGGGACAGGAGACTATGGCTACACCTTC | TRBD1 | NA | TRBJ1-2 | TRBV24-1
CASIGQVQETQYF | TGTGCCAGCATTGGACAGGTTCAAGAGACCCAGTACTTC | TRBD1 | few | TRBJ2-5 | TRBV2
CASSPLGGPFYNEQFF | TGTGCCAGCAGTCCTCTTGGCGGACCCTTTTACAATGAGCAGTTCTTC | NA | few | TRBJ2-1 | TRBV27
CASSFRFRSGGTDTQYF | TGCGCCAGCAGCTTTCGGTTTAGGTCAGGGGGCACAGATACGCAGTATTTT | NA | few | TRBJ2-3 | TRBV5-1
CASSQVIRYNEQFF | TGCGCCAGCAGCCAAGTAATTCGGTACAATGAGCAGTTCTTC | NA | few | TRBJ2-1 | TRBV4-1
CAISETGGSGYTF | TGTGCCATCAGTGAGACAGGGGGATCTGGCTACACCTTC | TRBD1 | few | TRBJ1-2 | TRBV10-3
CASSLSGGDNEQYF | TGTGCCAGCAGTTTGTCGGGAGGGGACAACGAGCAGTACTTC | TRBD2 | NA | TRBJ2-7 | TRBV12-3/TRBV12-4
CASSNYARRDRGGFSYEQYF | TGTGCCAGCAGCAATTACGCTCGACGGGACAGGGGGGGGTTCTCCTACGAGCAGTACTTC | NA | NA | TRBJ2-7 | TRBV21-1
CKPLDHATDTQYF | TGCAAGCCGCTGGACCACGCCACAGATACGCAGTATTTT | NA | NA | TRBJ2-3 | TRBV20-1
CSAPQSRSYEQYF | TGCAGTGCCCCCCAATCACGCAGCTACGAGCAGTACTTC | NA | few | TRBJ2-7 | TRBV20-1
CASSPLTSGTSGARSSYNEQYF | TGTGCCAGCTCACCTCTCACTTCCGGGACTAGCGGGGCTAGAAGCTCCTACAATGAGCAGTACTTC | TRBD2 | once | TRBJ2-7 | TRBV18
CASSQNRGNSPLHF | TGTGCCAGCAGCCAAAACAGGGGGAATTCACCCCTCCACTTT | TRBD1 | NA | TRBJ1-6 | TRBV3-1
CASSLVAKTEAFF | TGTGCCAGCAGTTTGGTCGCGAAGACTGAAGCTTTCTTT | NA | NA | TRBJ1-1 | TRBV12-3/TRBV12-4
CASSQGQREWDTQYF | TGTGCCAGCAGCCAAGGCCAGCGGGAGTGGGATACGCAGTATTTT | TRBD2 | NA | TRBJ2-3 | TRBV4-2
CASSIGAPTNEQFF | TGTGCCAGTAGTATAGGGGCGCCCACGAATGAGCAGTTCTTC | NA | NA | TRBJ2-1 | TRBV19
CASRTGGGDEQFF | TGTGCCAGCAGGACAGGGGGCGGAGATGAGCAGTTCTTC | TRBD1 | NA | TRBJ2-1 | TRBV25-1
CASSEARGPYEQYF | TGTGCCAGCAGTGAAGCCCGGGGACCCTACGAGCAGTACTTC | NA | NA | TRBJ2-7 | TRBV6-1
CASSYSMGDISYEQYF | TGTGCCAGCAGTTACTCGATGGGAGACATATCCTACGAGCAGTACTTC | NA | few | TRBJ2-7 | TRBV6-6
CSAPGGQGDYGYTF | TGCAGTGCTCCGGGAGGACAGGGGGACTATGGCTACACCTTC | TRBD1 | few | TRBJ1-2 | TRBV20-1
CASSFEGLNQPQHF | TGTGCCAGCAGTTTTGAAGGGCTCAATCAGCCCCAGCATTTT | NA | few | TRBJ1-5 | TRBV12-3/TRBV12-4
CASRGTVYNEQFF | TGTGCCAGCAGGGGCACAGTTTACAATGAGCAGTTCTTC | NA | NA | TRBJ2-1 | TRBV6-2/TRBV6-3
CASSQVSGFNQPQHF | TGCGCCAGCAGCCAAGTTTCGGGATTCAATCAGCCCCAGCATTTT | NA | few | TRBJ1-5 | TRBV4-1
CASSGAFWREVDTQYF | TGCGCCAGCAGCGGAGCCTTCTGGCGGGAGGTAGATACGCAGTATTTT | TRBD2 | NA | TRBJ2-3 | TRBV5-1
CASSSQTGANYEQYF | TGTGCCAGCAGCTCCCAGACAGGGGCAAACTACGAGCAGTACTTC | TRBD1 | NA | TRBJ2-7 | TRBV7-2
CSAPTSGRNNNEQFF | TGCAGTGCCCCGACTAGCGGAAGAAATAACAATGAGCAGTTCTTC | TRBD2 | few | TRBJ2-1 | TRBV20-1
CAISSRTGGTEAFF | TGTGCCATCAGTAGTCGGACAGGCGGCACTGAAGCTTTCTTT | TRBD1 | few | TRBJ1-1 | TRBV10-3
CASSQSPGGTKITYEQYF | TGTGCCAGCAGCCAATCCCCGGGGGGGACTAAGATAACCTACGAGCAGTACTTC | TRBD2 | few | TRBJ2-7 | TRBV4-2
CASSEIQGAGNTIYF | TGTGCCAGCAGCGAAATACAGGGGGCTGGAAACACCATATATTTT | TRBD1 | few | TRBJ1-3 | TRBV5-1
CSALSDPHQPQHF | TGCAGTGCTCTGAGTGATCCTCATCAGCCCCAGCATTTT | NA | NA | TRBJ1-5 | TRBV20-1